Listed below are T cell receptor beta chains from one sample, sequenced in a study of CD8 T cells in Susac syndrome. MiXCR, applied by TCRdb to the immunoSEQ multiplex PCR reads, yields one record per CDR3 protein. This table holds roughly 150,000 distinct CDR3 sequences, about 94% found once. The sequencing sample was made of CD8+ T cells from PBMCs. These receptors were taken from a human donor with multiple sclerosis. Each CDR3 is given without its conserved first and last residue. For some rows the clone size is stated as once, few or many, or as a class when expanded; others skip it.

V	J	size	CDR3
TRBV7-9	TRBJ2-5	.	ASTLSRGGGTYQETQY
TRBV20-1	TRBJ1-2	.	SARVLTGDFFGYT
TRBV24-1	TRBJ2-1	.	ATSDPLGPNDNEQF
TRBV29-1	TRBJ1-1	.	SVLNTEAF
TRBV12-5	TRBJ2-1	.	ASGLGGYNEQF
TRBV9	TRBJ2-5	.	ASSVEGGQETQY
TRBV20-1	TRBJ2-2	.	SARDHQITGELF
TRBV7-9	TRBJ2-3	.	ASSSGLASTDTQY
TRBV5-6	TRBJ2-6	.	ASSPGWGGANVLT
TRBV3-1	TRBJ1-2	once	ASSPQRGVGMAGYT
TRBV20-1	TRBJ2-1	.	SAMSRQGRYEQF
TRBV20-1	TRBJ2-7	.	SARTVSYEQY
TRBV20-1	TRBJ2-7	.	SALTEIGEQY
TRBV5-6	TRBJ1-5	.	ASSHSTVGYSNQPQH
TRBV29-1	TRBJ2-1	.	SVWDRGDSNEQF
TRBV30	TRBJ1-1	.	AWSETEAF
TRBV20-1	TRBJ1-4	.	SAPTWAGENEKLF
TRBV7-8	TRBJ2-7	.	ASSLAGDFYWEQY
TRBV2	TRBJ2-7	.	ASVGGIYEQY
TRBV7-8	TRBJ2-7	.	ASSQPRGVAGEPHYEQY
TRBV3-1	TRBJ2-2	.	ASSQEDRYNTGELF
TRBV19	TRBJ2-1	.	ASQERGGFNEQF
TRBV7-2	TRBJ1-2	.	ASSPTPDQGGYGYT
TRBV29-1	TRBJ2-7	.	SVGSGGRSYEQY
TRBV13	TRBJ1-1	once	ASSPGTGGAF
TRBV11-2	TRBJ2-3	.	ASSLAPSTDTQY
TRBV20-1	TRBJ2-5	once	SAVPYDIGETQY
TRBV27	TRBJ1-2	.	ASSLGGDFTYGYT
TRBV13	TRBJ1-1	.	ASSLNGFGEAF
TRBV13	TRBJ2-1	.	ASSLGRTKYNEQF
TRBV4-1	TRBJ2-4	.	ASSPFVGTDIQY
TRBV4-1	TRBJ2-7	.	ASSQDLRAYEQY
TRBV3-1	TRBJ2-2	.	ATMEGAYTGELF
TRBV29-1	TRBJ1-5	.	SVGTETDQPQH
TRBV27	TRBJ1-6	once	ASSEIGSYSPLH
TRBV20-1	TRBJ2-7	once	SALDWDSTTYEQY
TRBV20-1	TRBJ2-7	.	SARDLRGDYEQY
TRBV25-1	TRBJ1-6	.	ASSGGTSNSPLH
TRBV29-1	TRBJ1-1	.	SVEGQEGTEAF
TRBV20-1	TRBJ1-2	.	SATVRDSNYGYT
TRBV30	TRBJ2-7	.	AWDLGQIPFSYEQY